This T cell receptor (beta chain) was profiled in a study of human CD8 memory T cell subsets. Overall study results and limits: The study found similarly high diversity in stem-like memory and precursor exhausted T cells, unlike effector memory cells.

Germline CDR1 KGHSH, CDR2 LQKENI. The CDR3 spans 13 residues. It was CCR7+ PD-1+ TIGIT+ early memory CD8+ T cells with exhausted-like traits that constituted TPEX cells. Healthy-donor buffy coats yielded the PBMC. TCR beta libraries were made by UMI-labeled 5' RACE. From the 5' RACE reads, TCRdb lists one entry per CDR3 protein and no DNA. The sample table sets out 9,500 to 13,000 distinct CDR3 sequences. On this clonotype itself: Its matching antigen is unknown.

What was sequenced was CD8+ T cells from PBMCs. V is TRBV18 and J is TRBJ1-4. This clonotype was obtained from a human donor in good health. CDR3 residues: CASSPFQDEKLFF.